Listed below are T cell receptor beta chains from one sample, sequenced in a study of shared clonotypes between healthy human individuals. TCRdb keeps only in-frame clones here, not all; method: immunoSEQ multiplex PCR. The data show around 370,000 clones, 96% seen once. The sample consisted of memory CD8+ T cells sorted from blood. These receptor sequences come from a man aged 25 to 40 in good health. The CDR3 runs from the conserved cysteine through the conserved F or W. The D gene is left open where the match is weak. Clone size is shown for a subset of rows, as once, few, many or a class of expanded clone.

D,J,size,V,DNA,CDR3
NA,TRBJ1-3,NA,TRBV7-8,TGTGCCAGCAGCTTAGCTAGGGTCCTCTCTGGAAACACCATATATTTT,CASSLARVLSGNTIYF
NA,TRBJ1-3,NA,TRBV2,TGTGCCAGCCTGCCCGAAAGGTCTGGAAACACCATATATTTT,CASLPERSGNTIYF
TRBD1,TRBJ2-1,NA,TRBV29-1,TGCAGCGTTGTAGTCAGGGGGCTGGGCGGGCTGAGGAATGAGCAGTTCTTC,CSVVVRGLGGLRNEQFF
NA,TRBJ2-1,NA,TRBV2,TGTGCCAGCAGTCCGGGACGCCTCTCCTACAATGAGCAGTTCTTC,CASSPGRLSYNEQFF
NA,TRBJ2-5,NA,TRBV4-1,TGCGCCAGCAGCCAAGCCCTCCAAGAGACCCAGTACTTC,CASSQALQETQYF
NA,TRBJ1-2,NA,TRBV28,TGTGCCAGCAGTTTAGCAGGAGGTGGCTACACCTTC,CASSLAGGGYTF
TRBD2,TRBJ2-3,NA,TRBV10-1,TGCGCCAGCAGGGGACTAGCACCGGACACAGATACGCAGTATTTT,CASRGLAPDTDTQYF
NA,TRBJ1-2,NA,TRBV27,TGTGCCAGCAGTCCCCTCCCCAGGGTGGGATATGGCTACACCTTC,CASSPLPRVGYGYTF
NA,TRBJ1-5,NA,TRBV4-2,TGTGCCAGCAGCCAAGAGTCGCAGGGGACCTATAGCAATCAGCCCCAGCATTTT,CASSQESQGTYSNQPQHF
TRBD1,TRBJ1-1,NA,TRBV4-2,TGTGCCAGCAGCCAAGATCAGGGGGGGAACACTGAAGCTTTCTTT,CASSQDQGGNTEAFF
TRBD2,TRBJ2-2,NA,TRBV6-6,TGTGCCAGCACAAGAAAGCGGGGAGAGAACACCGGGGAGCTGTTTTTT,CASTRKRGENTGELFF
NA,TRBJ2-2,NA,TRBV28,TGTGCCAGCAGTTTACTAGCGAACACCGGGGAGCTGTTTTTT,CASSLLANTGELFF
TRBD1,TRBJ1-6,NA,TRBV25-1,TGTGCCAGCAGTGAATGGGACCTCAGGGGGAATAGATCACCCCTCCACTTT,CASSEWDLRGNRSPLHF
NA,TRBJ2-7,NA,TRBV4-2,TGTGCCAGCAGCCAAGTCGCGGCAGGGTACGAGCAGTACTTC,CASSQVAAGYEQYF
TRBD2,TRBJ2-2,NA,TRBV6-5,TGTGCCAGCAGTTACCGACTAGCGGGGGACACCGGGGAGCTGTTTTTT,CASSYRLAGDTGELFF
NA,TRBJ2-2,NA,TRBV2,TGTGCCAGCAGTACAGACATGAACACCGGGGAGCTGTTTTTT,CASSTDMNTGELFF
NA,TRBJ2-7,NA,TRBV30,TGTGCCTGGAAGGGGTGGGGGCCCTACGAGCAGTACTTC,CAWKGWGPYEQYF
NA,TRBJ2-5,NA,TRBV6-5,TGTGCCAGCAGTTACGGTCTCCCAGAGACCCAGTACTTC,CASSYGLPETQYF
TRBD1,TRBJ1-3,NA,TRBV19,TGTGCCAGTAGATCGACAGGGCAATCTGGAAACACCATATATTTT,CASRSTGQSGNTIYF
TRBD1,TRBJ1-1,once,TRBV7-2,TGTGCCAGCAGCTCCAGGGGGGACACTGAAGCTTTCTTT,CASSSRGDTEAFF
NA,TRBJ2-3,NA,TRBV27,TGTGCCAGCAGTTTCCGAGTGTTCGCAGATACGCAGTATTTT,CASSFRVFADTQYF
TRBD2,TRBJ2-3,NA,TRBV5-1,TGCGCCAGCAGCTTGCGACGGGAGGCAGATACGCAGTATTTT,CASSLRREADTQYF
NA,TRBJ2-5,once,TRBV7-9,TGTGCCAGCAGCTTAGTATACAGGGAAGAAACCCAGTACTTC,CASSLVYREETQYF
TRBD2,TRBJ2-7,NA,TRBV27,TGTGCCAGCAGGGGAGGGTCCTCTGGCCACGAGCAGTACTTC,CASRGGSSGHEQYF
TRBD1,TRBJ2-7,NA,TRBV6-6,TGTGCCAGCAGTTTGGGAAACAGGGGGCCGAACGAGCAGTACTTC,CASSLGNRGPNEQYF
NA,TRBJ2-7,NA,TRBV18,TGTGCCAGCTCACCACAGCCGGGAGATTTCTACGAGCAGTACTTC,CASSPQPGDFYEQYF
TRBD2,TRBJ2-1,once,TRBV5-8,TGTGCCAGCAGCATCCGGGGGGGGACAAACAATGAGCAGTTCTTC,CASSIRGGTNNEQFF
NA,TRBJ2-2,NA,TRBV10-3,TGTGCCATCTCCCGGGAGAACACCGGGGAGCTGTTTTTT,CAISRENTGELFF
TRBD2,TRBJ2-1,NA,TRBV6-4,TGTGCCAGCAGCCGGACTAGCACCTACAATGAGCAGTTCTTC,CASSRTSTYNEQFF
NA,TRBJ2-2,NA,TRBV2,TGTGCCAGCAGGACTTCGAGCCATCTTACCGGGGAGCTGTTTTTT,CASRTSSHLTGELFF
NA,TRBJ2-5,NA,TRBV10-3,TGTGCCATCGCGGAGGAGGAATCTAGCGAGACCCAGTACTTC,CAIAEEESSETQYF
NA,TRBJ2-4,NA,TRBV20-1,TGCAGTGCTAGAGAGGAAAACATTCAGTACTTC,CSAREENIQYF
NA,TRBJ1-3,few,TRBV28,TGTGCCAGCAGTTTGAGGTCGGGGAGGGCTGGAAACACCATATATTTT,CASSLRSGRAGNTIYF
TRBD1,TRBJ1-1,NA,TRBV19,TGTGCCAGTAGCGCACAGGGGAAAGCTTTCTTT,CASSAQGKAFF
NA,TRBJ2-7,NA,TRBV28,TGTGCCGGCTCGGCAGCGAGCTCCTACGAGCAGTACTTC,CAGSAASSYEQYF